The 18 T cell receptor beta chains below come from one sample, sequenced in a study of blood T cell repertoires in COVID-19. Data came from immunoSEQ multiplex PCR; TCRdb stores just in-frame clones and leaves some out. The repertoire holds about 90,000 clones, with around 85% as singletons. Source material: peripheral blood. Receptors were obtained from a man between 45 and 60 years old with acute or convalescent COVID-19.

This clone appeared once. The chain has TRBV6-6 and TRBJ2-3; 7 bases align to TRBD1. V was clipped by 6 bases and J by 7 bases; unmatched bases: 16. The germline V gene has CDR1 MNHNY and CDR2 SVGAGI (reference sequence). The CDR3 consists of 16 residues. CDR3 sequence: CASSLRDRTSGHTQYF. The CDR3, as DNA: TGTGCCAGCAGCCTCCGGGACAGAACCTCCGGTCATACGCAGTATTTT.

This CDR3 reads CASSEVGGHEQYF. CDR3 DNA: TGTGCCAGCAGTGAAGTTGGGGGCCACGAGCAGTACTTC. V usage is TRBV6-1 and J usage is TRBJ2-7; a possible D gene is TRBD1 (6 bases). The germline gives CDR1 MNHNS, CDR2 SASEGT. Trimming removed 1 base at V and 5 bases at J, with 9 bases between. This CDR3 has 13 residues.

This clone has more than one count but fewer than ten. The J gene is TRBJ2-7, the V gene TRBV19; D possibly corresponds to TRBD1 (6 bases). V lost 6 bases and J 4 bases, leaving 16 bases between the germline ends. CDR3 length: 14 amino acids. Germline V gene data show CDR1 as LNHDA and CDR2 as SQIVND (reference sequence). The CDR3 spells CASSSQGSRYEQYF. CDR3 coding DNA: TGTGCCAGTAGCTCACAGGGTTCGAGGTACGAGCAGTACTTC.

The rearrangement uses TRBV10-2 and TRBJ2-6; no firm D call. The V gene's germline CDR1 is WSHSY and CDR2 SAAADI. Trimming shortened V by 6 bases and J by 0 bases, and 6 bases separated the two germline ends. This CDR3 region has 14 residues. The CDR3 reads CASSGSSGANVLTF. CDR3 coding DNA: TGCGCCAGCAGCGGTTCCTCTGGGGCCAACGTCCTGACTTTC.

This chain connects TRBV7-2 to TRBJ2-7; 7 nucleotides match TRBD1. V shed 5 bases and J 0 bases; nucleotides not matched to a gene: 7. Germline CDR1 and CDR2: SGHTA and FQGNSA. The CDR3 sequence is 15 residues long. The CDR3 bases are TGTGCCAGCAGCCCCGGACAGGAGAGCTCCTACGAGCAGTACTTC. Translating gives CASSPGQESSYEQYF.

Turning to this clone: An end of the junction differs from the germline gene, which may be a read error. The CDR3 sequence is CAINYEQYAEQYF. The CDR3 nucleotides read TGCGCTATCAACTACGAGCAGTACGCCGAGCAGTACTTC. The chain combines TRBV3-1 (or the pseudogene TRBV3-2) with TRBJ2-7, with D uncertain. The CDR3 covers 13 residues. The germline V gene encodes CDR1 LGHDT and CDR2 YNNKEL (reference sequence).

The gene calls are TRBV18 and TRBJ2-7; possibly TRBD2 for D (7 bases). There are 12 residues in the CDR3. V gave up 6 bases and J gave up 6 bases, with 12 bases separating them. Germline V gives CDR1 KGHSH, CDR2 LQKENI. The CDR3 DNA sequence: TGTGCCAGCTCGCACAGGGAGGGCGAGCAGTACTTC. Translated, it gives CASSHREGEQYF.

This chain connects TRBV19 to TRBJ2-7; TRBD1 matches 10 bases. V lost 6 bases to trimming and J lost 4 bases; unmatched junction nucleotides: 0. Germline CDR1 LNHDA, CDR2 SQIVND (reference sequence). The CDR3 spans 12 residues. Here the CDR3 DNA reads TGTGCCAGTAGGGACAGGGGGTACGAGCAGTACTTC. Translation: CASRDRGYEQYF.

The V gene is TRBV5-1, the J gene TRBJ2-1; 7 bases are shared with TRBD2. The length of the CDR3 is 13 residues. J lost 15 bases, V lost 7 bases, and 16 bases had no gene match. The germline V gene has CDR1 SGHRS and CDR2 YFSETQ. The CDR3 here is CASADVSAGERFF. The CDR3 DNA reads as TGCGCCAGCGCAGACGTAAGCGCGGGAGAGAGGTTCTTC.

The chain links TRBV25-1 to TRBJ2-3; 10 bases are shared with TRBD2. The CDR3 extends over 17 amino acids. V shed 3 bases, J shed 4 bases, and the junction held 10 bases outside the gene matches. The V gene's germline CDR1 is MGHDK and CDR2 SYGVNS. This CDR3 reads CASSDPLKTSGPDTQYF. The CDR3 bases are TGTGCCAGCAGTGATCCTTTAAAGACTAGCGGGCCAGATACGCAGTATTTT.

The chain links TRBV7-2 to TRBJ2-7, with D perhaps TRBD2 (5 bases). The CDR3 length is 15 residues. CDR1 SGHTA and CDR2 FQGNSA come from the germline V gene. V shed 2 bases and J shed 6 bases, with 17 bases lying between them. CDR3 sequence: CASSLSAATSGEQYF. CDR3 bases: TGTGCCAGCAGCTTATCGGCAGCGACCAGCGGCGAGCAGTACTTC.

The chain combines TRBV7-2 with TRBJ2-7; weak D call: TRBD1 (5 bases). Trimming removed 4 bases from V and 7 bases from J, with 20 bases in between. The CDR3 covers 15 residues. Germline V CDR1 and CDR2: SGHTA, FQGNSA. CDR3 nucleotides: TGTGCCAGCAGCTCCGTCACCCAGGGCAGAGGAGAGCAGTACTTC. It is translated as CASSSVTQGRGEQYF.

The chain uses TRBV5-4 and TRBJ2-1; TRBD2 matches 8 bases. Trimming took 3 bases from V and 8 from J; bases not matched to a gene: 10. Germline V gene sequence: CDR1 SGHNT, CDR2 YYREEE (reference sequence). The CDR3 runs to 15 residues. In DNA, the CDR3 is TGTGCCAGCAGCTCCTCCGGGACTAGTCCTCATGAGCAGTTCTTC. This translates into CASSSSGTSPHEQFF.

J is TRBJ2-7 and V is TRBV7-2; TRBD1 might be the D (5 bases). CDR1 and CDR2 (germline): SGHTA, FQGNSA. The CDR3 consists of 15 residues. The germline V and J ends were trimmed by 0 bases and 0 bases, with 9 bases remaining between them. CDR3 DNA sequence: TGTGCCAGCAGCTTAGCAGGGGTTTTCTCCTACGAGCAGTACTTC. Translating gives CASSLAGVFSYEQYF.

V usage is TRBV9 and J usage is TRBJ1-1, with D possibly matching TRBD1 (6 bases). Per germline, CDR1 SGDLS and CDR2 YYNGEE. The ends were cut back, 4 bases at V and 0 bases at J, with 28 bases in the middle. The CDR3 is 20 amino acids. The CDR3 DNA is TGTGCCAGCAGCCACGAAGCCCAGCCCCCGGGACACGATATGAACACTGAAGCTTTCTTT. Amino acids: CASSHEAQPPGHDMNTEAFF.

V and J are TRBV10-3 and TRBJ2-5; D is unresolved. Trimming left V 10 bases short and J 5 bases short, with 11 bases between. This CDR3 region has 11 residues. Germline CDR1 reads ENHRY; CDR2 reads SYGVKD. CDR3 sequence: CATSPRETQYF. For the CDR3, the DNA is TGTGCCACCAGCCCTCGGGAGACCCAGTACTTC.

V is TRBV7-2 and J is TRBJ2-7, with 10 bases identical to TRBD2. V dropped 1 base and J dropped 0; count of bases not matched to a gene: 12. Per the germline V gene, CDR1 is SGHTA and CDR2 is FQGNSA. The CDR3 runs to 19 residues. CDR3 sequence (DNA): TGTGCCAGCAGCTTAGTAGGGCTAGCGGGAGCCTTAAGCTCCTACGAGCAGTACTTC. Amino acid sequence: CASSLVGLAGALSSYEQYF.

The CDR3 region is CATSTEGTTEAFF. The CDR3 nucleotides are TGTGCCACCAGCACTGAGGGTACCACTGAAGCTTTCTTT. The genes are TRBV15 and TRBJ1-1; D unclear. Trimming cost V 4 bases and J 4 bases, with 10 bases left between them. Germline CDR1 LNHNV, CDR2 YYDKDF (reference sequence). The CDR3 has 13 amino acids.